This T cell receptor (beta chain) was retrieved from a study of T cells in Graves' hyperthyroidism and ophthalmopathy. V lost 4 bases to trimming and J lost 7 bases; unmatched junction nucleotides: 6. Germline V CDR1 and CDR2: SGHDT, YYEEEE. The CDR3 spans 15 residues. Diagnostic decisions used clinical symptoms, serum thyroxine and TRAb, thyroid ultrasound and orbital computed tomography. This clonotype occurred many times. Its target is not known. The source material, RNA transcripts, was used to amplify TCR beta CDR3 regions. A first-round RT-PCR of the TCR CDR3 used the HTBI primer set. TCRdb recomputed calls from the multiplex PCR reads with MiXCR, one row per CDR3 protein. The sample includes hundreds of thousands of distinct CDR3 sequences, over 15% of them seen just once. The study, taken as a whole, reports: Clonotypes that were expanded in thyroid above 0.001 mostly appeared in blood too. Stable hyperthyroidism and ophthalmopathy were separated using 13 V-J signatures.

V usage is TRBV5-6 and J usage is TRBJ1-6; 9 bases are shared with TRBD1. This TCR was recovered from an older woman with Graves' ophthalmopathy. The sample was blood. The CDR3, as DNA: TGTGCCAGCAGCCTGGGACAGGGAAGAAATTCACCCCTCCACTTT. Translating gives CASSLGQGRNSPLHF. Using reference TRBV5-6 and TRBJ1-6 for the parts outside the CDR3, the full variable domain is DAGVTQSPTHLIKTRGQQVTLRCSPKSGHDTVSWYQQALGQGPQFIFQYYEEEERQRGNFPDRFSGHQFPNYSSELNVNALLLGDSALYLCASSLGQGRNSPLHFGNGTRLTVT.